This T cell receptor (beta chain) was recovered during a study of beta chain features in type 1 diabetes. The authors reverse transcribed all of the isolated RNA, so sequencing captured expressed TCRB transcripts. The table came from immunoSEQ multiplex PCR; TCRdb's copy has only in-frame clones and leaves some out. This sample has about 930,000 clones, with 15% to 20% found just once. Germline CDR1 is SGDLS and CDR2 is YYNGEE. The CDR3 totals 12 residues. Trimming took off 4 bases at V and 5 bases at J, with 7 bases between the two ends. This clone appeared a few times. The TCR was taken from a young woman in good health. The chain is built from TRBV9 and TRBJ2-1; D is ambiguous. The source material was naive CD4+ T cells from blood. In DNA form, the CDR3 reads TGTGCCAGCAGCCCTATTCACAATGAGCAGTTCTTC. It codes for CASSPIHNEQFF.